The T cell receptor (beta chain) under discussion was sequenced for a study of metastatic and nonmetastatic thyroid tumors (dated by TCRdb to 2020 to 2021). Study-level background: Repertoires were compared across peripheral blood and tumor or nodule tissue samples from malignant and benign thyroid patients. Points the paper makes about the study in general: In both blood and tumor samples, TCR beta diversity was reported to be significantly higher in malignant tumors than in benign nodules.

With respect to this clone: Its antigen is currently not known. A junction end diverges from the germline sequence, so it may reflect a read error.

The CDR3 spans 14 residues, from the cysteine through the phenylalanine. Left in the record is the CDR3 DNA by itself, 42 bases read in frame from the first base. The germline V gene provides CDR1 SGHAT and CDR2 FQNNGV. Libraries were made using PCR. TCRdb names Illumina HiSeq 4000 as the instrument used. High-throughput sequencing was used to profile the TCR beta-chain CDR3 region of every patient. The paper's data handling went like this. A classifier to discriminate distant-metastatic papillary thyroid cancer patients was built from CDR3 differences across clinicopathological groups. Repertoire diversity was assessed with the Shannon index, and tumor-blood repertoire similarity with the Morisita-Horn index. TCRdb reanalyzed the raw reads on its own, using fastp at Q25 for trimming and MiXCR for clone calling, and kept in-frame beta chains. TCRdb's processing, not the authors', yielded these V and J calls. A total of 35,000 to 45,000 clones appear in this sample, 25% to 30% of them only once. Under 13% of the sample rests with the top ten.

No patient had received any treatment before thyroid surgery. The study retrospectively analysed patient clinical samples collected from the early 2010s to the late 2010s using T-cell receptor beta sequencing. The specimen sequenced was blood. The V and J genes are TRBV11-2 and TRBJ1-1; TRBD1 is possibly the D segment (6 matching bases). The receptor comes from a male donor with papillary thyroid cancer or a benign thyroid nodule (not recorded which). Some clones in this sample may be carry-over from other donors' samples. The sequence in DNA is TGCGCCAGCAGCTTCCAGACAGGTTCCACTGAAGCTTTCTTT. It encodes CASSFQTGSTEAFF.